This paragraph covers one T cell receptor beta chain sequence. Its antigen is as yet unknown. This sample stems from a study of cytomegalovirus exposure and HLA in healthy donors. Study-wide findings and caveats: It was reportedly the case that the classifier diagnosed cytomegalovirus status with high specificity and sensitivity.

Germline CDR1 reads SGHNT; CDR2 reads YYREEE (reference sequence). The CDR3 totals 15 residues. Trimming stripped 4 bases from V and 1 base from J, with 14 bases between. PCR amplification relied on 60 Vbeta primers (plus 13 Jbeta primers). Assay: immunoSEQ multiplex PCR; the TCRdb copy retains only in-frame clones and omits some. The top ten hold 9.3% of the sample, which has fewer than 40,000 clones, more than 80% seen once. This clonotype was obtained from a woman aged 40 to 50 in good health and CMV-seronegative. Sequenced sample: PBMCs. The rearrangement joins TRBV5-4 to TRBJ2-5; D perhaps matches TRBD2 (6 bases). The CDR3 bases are TGTGCCAGCAGCCTAGGGGCGGGGCCCCAAGAGACCCAGTACTTC. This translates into CASSLGAGPQETQYF.